Each of the 30 T cell receptor beta chains below was sequenced from the same sample in a study of blood T cell repertoires in COVID-19. Profiled with immunoSEQ multiplex PCR; TCRdb holds only in-frame clones, not every one. Among some 100,000 clones, 88% were seen once, and the ten largest hold less than 7.5%. Specimen: peripheral blood. Receptor source: a woman aged 55-70 years with acute or convalescent COVID-19.

On this clone itself: At one end the junction does not follow the germline gene, possibly because of a read error. The chain combines TRBV7-6 with TRBJ2-2; no clear D. CDR1 and CDR2 (germline): SGHVS, FNYEAQ. The CDR3 has 14 amino acids. CDR3 DNA sequence: TGTGCCAGCAGATTAGACACATACACCGGGGAGCTGTTTTTT. It codes for CASRLDTYTGELFF.

V is TRBV3-1 (or the pseudogene TRBV3-2) and J is TRBJ1-2; D ambiguous. Looked up from germline, CDR1 is LGHDT and CDR2 is YNNKEL (reference sequence). The CDR3 has 14 amino acids. The V and J ends lost 1 base and 8 bases respectively, with 14 bases between them. CDR3 residues: CASSQGAGSGGYTF. The CDR3 nucleotides are TGTGCCAGCAGCCAAGGAGCTGGGTCAGGAGGCTACACCTTC.

The chain couples TRBV7-2 to TRBJ1-2; D is perhaps TRBD1 (5 bases). Germline CDR1 and CDR2: SGHTA and FQGNSA. The CDR3 totals 13 residues. Trimming took 5 bases from V and 2 from J, leaving 9 bases between them. The CDR3 is CASSNDRNYGYTF. The CDR3 DNA follows: TGTGCCAGCAGCAACGACAGAAACTATGGCTACACCTTC.

The chain combines TRBV29-1 with TRBJ2-1; TRBD2 is a possible D gene (6 bases). This CDR3 has 11 amino acids. The V end was cut by 6 bases, the J end by 12 bases, with 15 bases between. CDR1 and CDR2 (germline): SQVTM, ANQGSEA. This chain's CDR3 is CSVAGNMGQFF. The CDR3 nucleotides are TGCAGCGTGGCGGGAAACATGGGGCAGTTCTTC.

This clone was counted a single time. V gene TRBV27 combines with J gene TRBJ1-2, with TRBD1 matching over 7 bases. This CDR3 has 13 amino acids. Germline CDR1 reads MNHEY; CDR2 reads SMNVEV (reference sequence). The V and J ends lost 8 bases and 5 bases, in that order; junction bases with no gene match: 8. Written as DNA, the CDR3 is TGTGCCAGCGGCTTGACAGGGACTTATGGCTACACCTTC. It codes for CASGLTGTYGYTF.

V usage is TRBV29-1 and J usage is TRBJ2-3; tentative D call: TRBD1 (5 bases). V gave up 6 bases and J gave up 12 bases, with 13 bases separating them. Germline CDR1 and CDR2: SQVTM and ANQGSEA. The length of the CDR3 is 10 residues. The CDR3 loop reads CSVVMTDQYF. The CDR3 nucleotides read TGCAGCGTGGTTATGACAGATCAGTATTTT.

V and J are TRBV7-3 and TRBJ1-1; 7 nucleotides agree with TRBD1. The CDR3 has 18 amino acids. Trimming at V came to 5 bases and at J to 0 bases, leaving 15 bases not matched to a gene. CDR1 is SGHTA, CDR2 FQGTGA, per germline. CDR3 sequence: CASSLKQKGGPMNTEAFF. The CDR3 DNA is TGTGCCAGCAGCCTAAAACAGAAAGGGGGCCCCATGAACACTGAAGCTTTCTTT.

A single count supports this clone. V and J are TRBV11-2 and TRBJ1-5; no clear D gene. V was pared by 3 bases and J by 4 bases, with 7 bases between. The CDR3 contains 13 residues. In germline, CDR1 is SGHAT, CDR2 FQNNGV. CDR3 DNA sequence: TGTGCCAGCAGCTTTGGCCAGAATCAGCCCCAGCATTTT. Protein: CASSFGQNQPQHF.

The chain joins TRBV23-1 to TRBJ1-2; 7 positions agree with TRBD1. Being an ORF, TRBV23-1 has a function that is uncertain. J was trimmed by 4 bases and V by 2 bases; bases with no gene match: 19. The CDR3 is 19 amino acids. The CDR3 loop reads CASSQPTGIGQANLYGYTF. CDR3 DNA sequence: TGCGCCAGCAGTCAACCCACTGGAATCGGACAGGCAAACCTCTATGGCTACACCTTC.

This clone showed up just once. The V call is TRBV7-9, the J call TRBJ1-2, with a weak D call TRBD1 (6 bases). Trimming removed 0 bases at V and 4 bases at J, with 15 bases between. The germline V gene has CDR1 SEHNR and CDR2 FQNEAQ (reference sequence). CDR3 size: 16 residues. This chain's CDR3 is CASSLAGAGKGYGYTF. In nucleotides, the CDR3 is TGTGCCAGCAGCTTAGCGGGGGCAGGGAAAGGCTATGGCTACACCTTC.

The rearrangement joins TRBV23-1 to TRBJ1-2, with a weak D call TRBD1 (6 bases). TRBV23-1 carries the ORF label, with uncertain function. The CDR3 spans 15 residues. The V end was cut by 1 base, the J end by 7 bases, with 16 bases between. CDR3 sequence (DNA): TGCGCCAGCAGTCAATGTTATAAAGGGGGATCTGGCTACACCTTC. It codes for CASSQCYKGGSGYTF.

The rearrangement links TRBV18 to TRBJ2-2; 7 nucleotides line up with TRBD2. CDR3 length: 16 residues. The junction had 10 bases not matched to a gene; V was cut back by 5 bases and J by 4 bases. Germline V lookup: CDR1 KGHSH, CDR2 LQKENI. DNA of the CDR3: TGTGCCAGCTCAGTACTGCGGGAGTGGAGCACCGGGGAGCTGTTTTTT. Translating it yields CASSVLREWSTGELFF.

The CDR3 DNA sequence: TGTGCCAGCAGCCCCGCAAAGAGGGCCTATAATTCACCCCTCCACTTT. It yields the protein CASSPAKRAYNSPLHF. This sequence joins TRBV7-8 and TRBJ1-6; D is unresolved. V lost 5 bases and J lost 2, with 13 bases in between. CDR1 is SGHVS, CDR2 FQNEAQ, per germline. The CDR3 spans 16 residues.

The rearrangement uses TRBV28 and TRBJ1-1; perhaps TRBD1 as D (5 bases). Germline CDR1 reads MDHEN; CDR2 reads SYDVKM. This CDR3 spans 14 amino acids. The V end was cut by 8 bases, the J end by 1 base, with 14 bases between. The chain's CDR3 is CASGHLTGNTEAFF. Here the CDR3 DNA reads TGTGCCAGCGGTCACCTCACAGGGAACACTGAAGCTTTCTTT.

The chain carries TRBV6-6 and TRBJ2-6; D might be TRBD1 (5 bases). The CDR3 contains 15 residues. V was shortened by 8 bases and J by 2 bases, with 13 bases between the two germline ends. CDR1 and CDR2 (germline): MNHNY, SVGAGI (reference sequence). The CDR3, as DNA: TGTGCCAGCGTACCGGACAATCCTGGGGCCAACGTCCTGACTTTC. Protein product: CASVPDNPGANVLTF.

This clone occurred a few times. The CDR3 reads CASSLKGRTSEAFF. The CDR3 bases are TGTGCCAGCAGCTTAAAAGGGAGGACATCTGAAGCTTTCTTT. The chain recombines TRBV7-3 with TRBJ1-1, with D maybe TRBD1 (5 bases). Per the germline V gene, CDR1 is SGHTA and CDR2 is FQGTGA. This CDR3 region has 14 residues. V lost 1 base to trimming and J lost 6 bases, with 12 bases between them.

V gene TRBV30 combines with J gene TRBJ1-6, with TRBD1 identical over 8 bases. Germline CDR1 reads GTSNPN; CDR2 reads SVGIG (reference sequence). With 0 bases clipped from V and 7 bases from J, the junction kept 2 bases outside the gene matches. The CDR3 covers 14 residues. For the CDR3, the DNA is TGTGCCTGGAGTGTCGACAGGGGAAATTCACCCCTCCACTTT. This sequence encodes CAWSVDRGNSPLHF. The full variable domain, completed using reference TRBV30 and TRBJ1-6, is SQTIHQWPATLVQPVGSPLSLECTVEGTSNPNLYWYRQAAGRGLQLLFYSVGIGQISSEVPQNLSASRPQDRQFILSSKKLLLSDSGFYLCAWSVDRGNSPLHFGNGTRLTVT.

The chain carries TRBV10-3 and TRBJ2-2, with 8 nucleotides matching TRBD1. CDR3 length equals 13 residues. Germline CDR1 and CDR2: ENHRY and SYGVKD. The ends lost 11 bases at V and 0 bases at J; junction bases unmatched: 2. In DNA, the CDR3 is TGTGCCGCGACAGGGGCGAACACCGGGGAGCTGTTTTTT. It codes for CAATGANTGELFF.

This clone came up a few times. The chain combines TRBV3-1 (or the pseudogene TRBV3-2) with TRBJ2-3; D may be TRBD2 (6 bases). The CDR3 covers 14 residues. Germline loops: CDR1 LGHDT, CDR2 YNNKEL (reference sequence). V lost 1 base and J 4 bases, leaving 9 bases between the germline ends. The CDR3 loop is CASSQGRGADTQYF. CDR3 nucleotide sequence: TGTGCCAGCAGCCAAGGGAGGGGCGCAGATACGCAGTATTTT.

The rearrangement uses TRBV3-1 (or the pseudogene TRBV3-2) and TRBJ1-1, with D possibly matching TRBD1 (5 bases). Trimming stripped 8 bases from V and 1 base from J, with 11 bases between. This CDR3 has 13 amino acids. Germline values: CDR1 LGHDT, CDR2 YNNKEL (reference sequence). CDR3 loop: CASFQGGNTEAFF. In DNA, the CDR3 is TGTGCCAGCTTTCAGGGAGGGAACACTGAAGCTTTCTTT.

A single count supports this clone. This sequence joins TRBV12-3 or TRBV12-4 and TRBJ1-6, with D maybe TRBD1 (5 bases). The ends were cut back, 10 bases at V and 6 bases at J, with 13 bases in the middle. This CDR3 comprises 13 residues. Here the CDR3 reads CATAGTVNSPLHF. The DNA of the CDR3 is TGTGCCACCGCCGGGACTGTTAATTCACCCCTCCACTTT.

V usage is TRBV28 and J usage is TRBJ1-2, with D perhaps TRBD1 (5 bases). Trimming removed 7 bases at V and 6 bases at J, with 15 bases between. Germline V gene data show CDR1 as MDHEN and CDR2 as SYDVKM. CDR3 length: 13 residues. CDR3 residues: CASIAGQGDGYTF. CDR3 nucleotides: TGTGCCAGCATAGCGGGCCAGGGAGATGGCTACACCTTC.

The J gene is TRBJ1-6, the V gene TRBV2; 10 nucleotides agree with TRBD1. V lost 6 bases and J lost 12; bases outside the gene matches: 17. This CDR3 is 17 amino acids long. CDR1 is SNHLY and CDR2 is FYNNEI in the germline V gene. CDR3 amino acids: CASRMPRTGGVLKPLHF. Written as DNA, the CDR3 is TGTGCCAGCAGAATGCCCCGGACAGGGGGAGTTCTGAAACCCCTCCACTTT.

This chain links TRBV6-5 with TRBJ2-7; possible D gene TRBD2, 6 bases. The CDR3 extends over 14 amino acids. The V and J ends lost 5 bases and 5 bases respectively, with 16 bases between them. Per the germline V gene, CDR1 is MNHEY and CDR2 is SVGAGI. CDR3 in DNA: TGTGCCAGCAGTCCACCGGGACTCCCAAACGAGCAGTACTTC. Its translation: CASSPPGLPNEQYF.

The chain links TRBV11-2 to TRBJ2-1; a weak D match, TRBD1 (5 bases). CDR1 and CDR2 (germline): SGHAT, FQNNGV. The CDR3 totals 16 residues. Trimming stripped 2 bases from V and 0 bases from J, with 11 bases between. CDR3 nucleotides: TGTGCCAGCAGCTTAAGGGGCGACAGCTCCTACAATGAGCAGTTCTTC. Its protein is CASSLRGDSSYNEQFF.

This clone was seen a handful of times. The chain carries TRBV3-1 (or the pseudogene TRBV3-2) and TRBJ2-3; D not resolved. Germline V gene sequence: CDR1 LGHDT, CDR2 YNNKEL (reference sequence). V was clipped by 0 bases and J by 4 bases, with 14 bases between them. This CDR3 is 16 amino acids long. The CDR3 coding sequence is TGTGCCAGCAGCCAAGATCTGCAAGTAACTGCAGATACGCAGTATTTT. The encoded protein is CASSQDLQVTADTQYF.

V is TRBV2 and J is TRBJ1-4; D is unresolved. Germline values: CDR1 SNHLY, CDR2 FYNNEI. The CDR3 spans 13 residues. V gave up 7 bases and J gave up 6 bases, with 12 bases separating them. The CDR3 region has the DNA TGTGCCAGCAAGGCCAGGTCGGATGAAAAACTGTTTTTT. Translating gives CASKARSDEKLFF.

The rearrangement links TRBV25-1 to TRBJ1-1, with D possibly being TRBD1 (6 bases). Germline V gene sequence: CDR1 MGHDK, CDR2 SYGVNS. The CDR3 sequence is 14 residues long. V was shortened by 6 bases and J by 6 bases, with 17 bases between the two germline ends. The CDR3 here is CASRTEGEGAEAFF. In DNA, the CDR3 is TGTGCCAGCAGAACCGAAGGGGAGGGGGCTGAAGCTTTCTTT.

This chain joins TRBV3-1 (or the pseudogene TRBV3-2) and TRBJ1-2; D unclear. The CDR3 totals 13 residues. Germline assignment: CDR1 LGHDT and CDR2 YNNKEL (reference sequence). Trimming took off 1 base at V and 5 bases at J, with 8 bases between the two ends. CDR3 DNA sequence: TGTGCCAGCAGCCAAGGTTCTGTATATGGCTACACCTTC. Its protein product is CASSQGSVYGYTF.

The CDR3 bases are TGTGCCAGCAGTTACGGGGCAGTGAACACTGAAGCTTTCTTT. Its translation: CASSYGAVNTEAFF. The rearrangement joins TRBV6-5 to TRBJ1-1; TRBD1 might be the D (5 bases). The germline V and J ends were trimmed by 2 bases and 0 bases, with 7 bases remaining between them. This CDR3 is 14 amino acids long. Per the germline V gene, CDR1 is MNHEY and CDR2 is SVGAGI.